The source of this TCR beta chain is a study of CD8 T cells in Susac syndrome. Deletions cut 5 bases from V and 4 bases from J, with 9 bases between. Germline values: CDR1 SGHTA, CDR2 FQGNSA. The CDR3 length is 14 residues. Roughly 0.45 to 1 ug RNA was reverse transcribed with random hexamers. TCRdb passed the immunoSEQ multiplex PCR reads through MiXCR, listing each CDR3 protein once. The data show under 250,000 distinct CDR3 sequences, 85% to 95% seen once. This receptor was obtained from a human donor with Susac syndrome. Material: CD4+ T cells from PBMCs. The chain couples TRBV7-2 to TRBJ2-6; D is unresolved. The CDR3 DNA reads TGTGCCAGCAGCCCCGGCTTCGGGGCCAACGTCCTGACTTTC. This sequence encodes CASSPGFGANVLTF.